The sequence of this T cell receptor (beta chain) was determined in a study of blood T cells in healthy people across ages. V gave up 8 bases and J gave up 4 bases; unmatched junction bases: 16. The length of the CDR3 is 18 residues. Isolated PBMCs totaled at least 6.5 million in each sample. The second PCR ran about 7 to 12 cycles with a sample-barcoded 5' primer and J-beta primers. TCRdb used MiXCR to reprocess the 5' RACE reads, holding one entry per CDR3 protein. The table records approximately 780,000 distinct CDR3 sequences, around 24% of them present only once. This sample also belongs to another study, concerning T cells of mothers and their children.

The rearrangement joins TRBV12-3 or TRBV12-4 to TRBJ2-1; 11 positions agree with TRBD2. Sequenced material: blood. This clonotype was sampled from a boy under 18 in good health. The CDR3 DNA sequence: TGTGCCAGCTCCAAGGGACTAGCGGCATCATGGGGTTACAATGAGCAGTTCTTC. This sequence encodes CASSKGLAASWGYNEQFF.